This T cell receptor (beta chain) was identified in a study of blood T cell repertoires in COVID-19. Libraries were prepared by immunoSEQ multiplex PCR; TCRdb keeps only in-frame clonotypes and omits some of them. Here the sample spans 200,000 to 250,000 clones, 92% being singletons. The sequenced sample was peripheral blood. This clonotype originated in a man aged 25 to 45 with COVID-19, enrolled during active disease.

The CDR3 nucleotides are TGTGCTAGTGGTTTGGTACTGCGGGGGGCCCACGAGCAGTACTTC. Translating it yields CASGLVLRGAHEQYF. The chain links TRBV12-5 to TRBJ2-7, with 8 bases aligning to TRBD2. The CDR3 runs to 15 residues. V lost 0 bases and J lost 5; bases outside the gene matches: 6. The germline gives CDR1 LGHNT, CDR2 FRNRAP.